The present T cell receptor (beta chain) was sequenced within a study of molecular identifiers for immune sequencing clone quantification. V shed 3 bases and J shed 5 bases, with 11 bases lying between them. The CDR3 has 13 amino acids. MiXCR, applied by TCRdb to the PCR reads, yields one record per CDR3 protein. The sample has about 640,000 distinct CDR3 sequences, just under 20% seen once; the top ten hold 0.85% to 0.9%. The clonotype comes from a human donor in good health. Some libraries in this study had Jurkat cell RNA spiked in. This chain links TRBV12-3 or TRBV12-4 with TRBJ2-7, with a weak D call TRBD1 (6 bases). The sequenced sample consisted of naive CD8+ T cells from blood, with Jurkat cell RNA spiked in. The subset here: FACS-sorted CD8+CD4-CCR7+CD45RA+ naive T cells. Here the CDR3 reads CASSFRRDNEQYF. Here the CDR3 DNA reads TGTGCCAGCAGTTTCCGCAGGGACAACGAGCAGTACTTC.